This is a list of T cell receptor beta chains from one sample in a study of blood T cell repertoires in COVID-19. Some clones are missing from TCRdb's copy, which holds only in-frame ones; the method was immunoSEQ multiplex PCR. The data show around 120,000 clones, more than 60% seen once. Sample: peripheral blood. The receptors were sampled from a man between 65 and 79 years old with acute or convalescent COVID-19. CDR3s include the opening cysteine and the closing phenylalanine or tryptophan. Each record gives: CDR3 length, clone size, D gene, J gene, V gene, CDR3 protein, CDR3 DNA. D genes are given only for firm matches. Size values are once, few and many counts, or a class for expanded clones, and some rows have none.

length: 16; size: -; D: TRBD1; J: TRBJ2-3; V: TRBV10-3; CDR3: CAISEWDRGGTDTQYF; DNA: TGTGCCATCAGTGAGTGGGACAGGGGCGGCACAGATACGCAGTATTTT
length: 13; size: -; D: TRBD1; J: TRBJ1-1; V: TRBV19; CDR3: CASSLRDRYEAFF; DNA: TGTGCCAGTAGCCTCCGGGACAGGTATGAAGCTTTCTTT
length: 14; size: -; D: -; J: TRBJ2-7; V: TRBV18; CDR3: CASSPGGRPYEQYF; DNA: TGTGCCAGCTCACCTGGTGGCAGGCCCTACGAGCAGTACTTC
length: 14; size: -; D: TRBD1; J: TRBJ2-2; V: TRBV6-4; CDR3: CASSLQGFTGELFF; DNA: TGTGCCAGCAGTCTACAGGGGTTCACCGGGGAGCTGTTTTTT
length: 16; size: few; D: -; J: TRBJ2-3; V: TRBV24-1; CDR3: CATSASEFSSTDTQYF; DNA: TGTGCCACCAGTGCTTCGGAGTTTTCTAGCACAGATACGCAGTATTTT
length: 13; size: -; D: -; J: TRBJ1-2; V: TRBV29-1; CDR3: CSVEDWTDYGYTF; DNA: TGCAGCGTTGAAGATTGGACAGACTATGGCTACACCTTC
length: 13; size: -; D: -; J: TRBJ1-4; V: TRBV12-3/TRBV12-4; CDR3: CASRKTGHEKLFF; DNA: TGTGCCAGCAGGAAAACAGGGCACGAAAAACTGTTTTTT
length: 16; size: -; D: TRBD2; J: TRBJ2-3; V: TRBV5-4; CDR3: CASSLALAGGTDTQYF; DNA: TGTGCCAGCAGCTTGGCTCTAGCGGGGGGCACAGATACGCAGTATTTT
length: 13; size: -; D: TRBD1; J: TRBJ1-2; V: TRBV29-1; CDR3: CSAQTGLDYGYTF; DNA: TGCAGCGCCCAGACAGGGTTGGACTATGGCTACACCTTC
length: 14; size: -; D: TRBD1; J: TRBJ2-5; V: TRBV18; CDR3: CASSPKDRSETQYF; DNA: TGTGCCAGCTCACCCAAGGACAGGTCGGAGACCCAGTACTTC
length: 15; size: -; D: TRBD1; J: TRBJ1-5; V: TRBV6-1; CDR3: CASSEARQGGQPQHF; DNA: TGTGCCAGCAGTGAAGCTCGACAGGGGGGTCAGCCCCAGCATTTT
length: 13; size: -; D: TRBD1; J: TRBJ1-2; V: TRBV6-5; CDR3: CASRPGQVYGYTF; DNA: TGTGCCAGCAGGCCGGGACAGGTCTATGGCTACACCTTC
length: 12; size: -; D: -; J: TRBJ1-1; V: TRBV18; CDR3: CASLTGNTEAFF; DNA: TGTGCCAGCCTAACAGGAAACACTGAAGCTTTCTTT
length: 15; size: -; D: -; J: TRBJ1-2; V: TRBV7-2; CDR3: CASSPNQGLLDGYTF; DNA: TGTGCCAGCAGCCCAAACCAGGGCTTATTGGATGGCTACACCTTC
length: 12; size: -; D: TRBD1; J: TRBJ1-2; V: TRBV7-2; CDR3: CASSAPGQGDTF; DNA: TGTGCCAGCAGCGCCCCGGGACAGGGAGACACCTTC
length: 18; size: -; D: TRBD2; J: TRBJ2-5; V: TRBV5-4; CDR3: CASSLGTSGGSSTSTQYF; DNA: TGTGCCAGCAGCTTGGGTACTAGCGGGGGGTCCTCCACGTCGACCCAGTACTTC